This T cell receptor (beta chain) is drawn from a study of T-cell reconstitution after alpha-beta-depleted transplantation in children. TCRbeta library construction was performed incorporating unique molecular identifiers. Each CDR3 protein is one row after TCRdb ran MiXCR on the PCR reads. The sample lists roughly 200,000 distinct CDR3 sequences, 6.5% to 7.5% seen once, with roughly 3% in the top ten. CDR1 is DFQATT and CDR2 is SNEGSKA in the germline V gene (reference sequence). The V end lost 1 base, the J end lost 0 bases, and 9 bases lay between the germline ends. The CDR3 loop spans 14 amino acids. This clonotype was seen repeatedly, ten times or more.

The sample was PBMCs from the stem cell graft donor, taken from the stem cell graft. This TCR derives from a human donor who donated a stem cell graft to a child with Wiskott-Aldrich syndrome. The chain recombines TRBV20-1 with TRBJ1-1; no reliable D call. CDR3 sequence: CSARAAGVNTEAFF. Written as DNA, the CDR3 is TGCAGTGCTAGAGCCGCCGGGGTGAACACTGAAGCTTTCTTT.